One and the same sample provided the 8 T cell receptor beta chains below, sequenced in a study of cytomegalovirus exposure and HLA in healthy donors. With 60 Vbeta and 13 Jbeta primers, the PCR was carried out. Profiling relied on immunoSEQ multiplex PCR, and the TCRdb table lists in-frame clones only, not all of them. The top ten clones hold 1.8% of a sample with more than 95,000 clones, about four fifths of them seen once. The sequenced sample consisted of PBMCs. These receptors were collected from a young man in good health and CMV-seronegative.

Worth noting for this clone: One end of the junction varies from germline; a read error may be responsible. The rearrangement uses TRBV7-9 and TRBJ2-1; 14 bases are shared with TRBD2. The CDR3 has 18 amino acids. The germline V gene encodes CDR1 SEHNR and CDR2 FQNEAQ (reference sequence). CDR3 sequence (DNA): TGTTCCAGCAGCTGGAGGATAACCGGGACTAGCGGGGGATATGAGCAGTTCTTC. Translation gives CSSSWRITGTSGGYEQFF. Full variable domain (outside the CDR3, taken from reference TRBV7-9 and TRBJ2-1): DTGVSQNPRHKITKRGQNVTFRCDPISEHNRLYWYRQTLGQGPEFLTYFQNEAQLEKSRLLSDRFSAERPKGSFSTLEIQRTEQGDSAMYLCSSSWRITGTSGGYEQFFGPGTRLTVL.

The chain recombines TRBV27 with TRBJ2-7, with 12 bases aligning to TRBD2. The length of the CDR3 is 18 residues. Germline CDR1 is MNHEY and CDR2 is SMNVEV (reference sequence). Trimming at V came to 3 bases and at J to 4 bases, leaving 13 bases not matched to a gene. CDR3 nucleotide sequence: TGTGCCAGCAGTTTCCATCGCGCTAGCGGGGGGGCATGGTACGAGCAGTACTTC. Translating it yields CASSFHRASGGAWYEQYF.

The chain carries TRBV5-6 and TRBJ2-1; 13 bases line up with TRBD2. CDR3 size: 15 residues. Germline CDR1 is SGHDT and CDR2 is YYEEEE. V trimming: 5 bases; J trimming: 6 bases; junction bases outside the gene matches: 5. This CDR3 is CASRFTSGGANEQFF. As DNA, the CDR3 is TGTGCCAGCAGGTTTACTAGCGGGGGGGCCAATGAGCAGTTCTTC.

The rearrangement uses TRBV6-5 and TRBJ2-5; 7 bases line up with TRBD1. Trimming removed 6 bases from V and 5 bases from J; junction bases left unmatched: 3. The CDR3 contains 12 residues. Germline V gene lookup returns CDR1 MNHEY and CDR2 SVGAGI. DNA of the CDR3: TGTGCCAGCAGACAGGGGCGGGAGACCCAGTACTTC. It yields the protein CASRQGRETQYF.

This chain links TRBV7-2 with TRBJ2-5; D perhaps matches TRBD2 (7 bases). Trimming took 3 bases from V and 3 from J, leaving 14 bases between them. CDR3 size: 15 residues. CDR1 is SGHTA, CDR2 FQGNSA, per germline. DNA for the CDR3: TGTGCCAGCAGCTTGTTTCGGGGGGCGAAAGAGACCCAGTACTTC. Its translation is CASSLFRGAKETQYF.

The chain couples TRBV5-1 to TRBJ1-6, with 8 nucleotides matching TRBD1. V dropped 4 bases and J dropped 4; count of bases not matched to a gene: 7. Germline V lookup: CDR1 SGHRS, CDR2 YFSETQ. CDR3 length: 16 residues. Here the CDR3 reads CASSETGAPYNSPLHF. The CDR3 coding sequence is TGCGCCAGCAGCGAGACAGGGGCGCCATATAATTCACCCCTCCACTTT.

This chain links TRBV19 with TRBJ1-2; tentatively, D is TRBD1 (5 bases). There are 14 residues in the CDR3. The germline CDR1 and CDR2 sequences are LNHDA and SQIVND (reference sequence). Trimming left V 4 bases short and J 5 bases short, with 14 bases between. CDR3 DNA: TGTGCCAGTAGTAAGCAGGGCAGTCAGTATGGCTACACCTTC. It translates to CASSKQGSQYGYTF.

V gene TRBV18 combines with J gene TRBJ1-1; 9 bases map to TRBD1. The CDR3 totals 15 residues. In germline, CDR1 is KGHSH, CDR2 LQKENI. The J segment lost 7 bases and the V segment lost 3 bases, leaving 9 bases of the junction unmatched. This CDR3 reads CASSPLGQGRGEAFF. DNA for the CDR3: TGTGCCAGCTCACCTCTCGGACAGGGGAGAGGTGAAGCTTTCTTT.